Sequencing of this TCR beta chain was carried out in a study of blood T cell repertoires in COVID-19. Germline V gene data show CDR1 as ENHRY and CDR2 as SYGVKD. This CDR3 region has 12 residues. V shed 6 bases and J 6 bases; nucleotides not matched to a gene: 4. The data were produced by immunoSEQ multiplex PCR, yet TCRdb's version contains in-frame clones alone and is incomplete. The data show tens of thousands of clones, approximately 80% seen once. The sequencing input was peripheral blood. The gene calls are TRBV10-3 and TRBJ1-1; 7 bases are shared with TRBD1. This TCR came from a young man with COVID-19, enrolled during active disease. The CDR3 region has the DNA TGTGCCATCAGGGCCCAGGGGGCTGAAGCTTTCTTT. Its protein is CAIRAQGAEAFF.